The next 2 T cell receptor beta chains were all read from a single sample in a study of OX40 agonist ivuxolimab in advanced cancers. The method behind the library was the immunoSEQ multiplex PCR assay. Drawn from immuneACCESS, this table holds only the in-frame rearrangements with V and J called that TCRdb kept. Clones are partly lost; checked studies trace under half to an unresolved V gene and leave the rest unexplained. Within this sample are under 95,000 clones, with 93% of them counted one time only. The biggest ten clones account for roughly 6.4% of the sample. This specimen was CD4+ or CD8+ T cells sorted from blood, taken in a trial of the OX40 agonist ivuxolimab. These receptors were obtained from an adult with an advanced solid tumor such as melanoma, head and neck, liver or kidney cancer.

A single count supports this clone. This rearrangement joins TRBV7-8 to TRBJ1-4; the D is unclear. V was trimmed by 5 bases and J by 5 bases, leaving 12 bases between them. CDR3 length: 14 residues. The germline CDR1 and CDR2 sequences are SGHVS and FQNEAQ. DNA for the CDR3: TGTGCCAGCAGCCCTTTGAGCCCGAATGAAAAACTGTTTTTT. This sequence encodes CASSPLSPNEKLFF.

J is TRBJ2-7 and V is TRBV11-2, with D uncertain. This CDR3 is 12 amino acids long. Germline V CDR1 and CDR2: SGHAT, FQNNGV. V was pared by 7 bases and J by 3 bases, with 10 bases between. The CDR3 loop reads CASMGRYYEQYF. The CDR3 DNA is TGTGCCAGCATGGGCAGGTACTACGAGCAGTACTTC. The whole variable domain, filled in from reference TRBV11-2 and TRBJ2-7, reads EAGVAQSPRYKIIEKRQSVAFWCNPISGHATLYWYQQILGQGPKLLIQFQNNGVVDDSQLPKDRFSAERLKGVDSTLKIQPAKLEDSAVYLCASMGRYYEQYFGPGTRLTVT.